This T cell receptor beta chain was recovered during a study of T-cell memory formation after mild COVID-19. Overall study: Clusters of TCRs were largely donor specific. Study-wide results and limits: A second wave expanding day 15 to 37 was CD4+-biased; contracting clones were balanced. Clones which contracted sat mainly in CM and EM if CD4+, and in EMRA if CD8+.

Trimming took off 3 bases at V and 2 bases at J, with 14 bases between the two ends. The CDR3 is 15 amino acids. Germline V CDR1 and CDR2: SGDLS, YYNGEE. 5'RACE primed from the constant segment yielded TCR alpha and TCR beta cDNA libraries bearing sample barcodes and UMIs. TCRdb reprocessed the 5' RACE reads with MiXCR, giving one entry per CDR3 protein. Here the sample spans hundreds of thousands of distinct CDR3 sequences, 15% to 20% being singletons. On this clonotype: No antigen is known for it.

The clonotype originates from a man younger than 35 who had mild COVID-19 (a few samples of this study predate the infection). Cell type and time point are not known. This chain connects TRBV9 to TRBJ2-5; a possible D gene is TRBD1 (5 bases). What was sequenced was PBMCs or a T cell subset sorted from them (not recorded which). The CDR3 loop is CASSEGAKRQETQYF. In DNA, the CDR3 is TGTGCCAGCAGCGAAGGGGCAAAGAGACAAGAGACCCAGTACTTC.